The 9 T cell receptor beta chains presented below share a single source sample, sequenced in a study of PD-1 blockade in classical Hodgkin lymphoma. After autologous stem cell transplantation all patients relapsed, and prior brentuximab vedotin exposure differed between cohorts. Assay used: immunoSEQ multiplex PCR; TCRdb lists only in-frame clones, some missing. The top ten clones hold about 10% of a sample with about 58,000 clones, 80% to 95% of them seen once. This material consisted of peripheral blood mononuclear cells (PBMCs), taken before the second cycle of nivolumab. These receptors all come from a human donor with classical Hodgkin lymphoma.

This clone was seen a single time. The rearrangement joins TRBV7-9 to TRBJ1-4; TRBD1 matches 10 bases. This CDR3 contains 14 residues. J gave up 5 bases and V 3 bases, and 0 bases lay outside the gene matches. The germline gives CDR1 SEHNR, CDR2 FQNEAQ (reference sequence). The CDR3 DNA follows: TGTGCCAGCAGCTTGGGACAGGGGAATGAAAAACTGTTTTTT. Amino acids: CASSLGQGNEKLFF.

The gene calls are TRBV25-1 and TRBJ1-2; tentatively, D is TRBD1 (5 bases). Trimming took 1 base from V and 3 from J, leaving 12 bases between them. From germline, CDR1 is MGHDK and CDR2 SYGVNS. This CDR3 spans 15 amino acids. Here the CDR3 reads CASSELAGSDYGYTF. CDR3 nucleotide sequence: TGTGCCAGCAGTGAATTGGCAGGGAGTGACTATGGCTACACCTTC.

The chain combines TRBV18 with TRBJ2-5; 7 bases fit TRBD2. The V and J ends lost 6 bases and 1 base, in that order; junction bases with no gene match: 11. This CDR3 is built from 16 residues. From germline, CDR1 is KGHSH and CDR2 LQKENI. The CDR3 coding sequence is TGTGCCAGCTCCCACTGGGGACCGGGGGGCCAAGAGACCCAGTACTTC. It translates to CASSHWGPGGQETQYF.

This clone is deemed medium-sized (0.01 to 0.1%). V usage is TRBV29-1 and J usage is TRBJ2-3; no firm D call. The germline V gene has CDR1 SQVTM and CDR2 ANQGSEA. Trimming pared 3 bases from V and 3 bases from J, leaving 16 bases between. The CDR3 spans 15 residues. The CDR3 protein is CSVDFTGSWTDTQYF. CDR3 coding DNA: TGCAGCGTTGATTTTACGGGCTCTTGGACAGATACGCAGTATTTT.

CDR3 in amino acids: CSVDGGTNPYEQYF. CDR3 nucleotide sequence: TGCAGCGTTGATGGAGGGACAAACCCCTACGAGCAGTACTTC. This chain uses TRBV29-1 with TRBJ2-7; TRBD1 or TRBD2 may be the D gene (6 bases each). Germline CDR1 reads SQVTM; CDR2 reads ANQGSEA. The CDR3 length is 14 residues. V lost 3 bases, J lost 2 bases, and 14 bases lay in between.

The chain couples TRBV27 to TRBJ2-7, with D perhaps matching TRBD2 (6 bases). There are 13 residues in the CDR3. Trimming left V 0 bases short and J 3 bases short, with 6 bases between. Germline-derived CDR1 and CDR2 are MNHEY and SMNVEV (reference sequence). The CDR3 bases are TGTGCCAGCAGTTTATCGACTAGCTACGAGCAGTACTTC. Translation gives CASSLSTSYEQYF.

The gene calls are TRBV5-1 and TRBJ2-7; TRBD2 aligns across 13 bases. The CDR3 covers 16 residues. V was clipped by 3 bases and J by 6 bases; unmatched bases: 9. In germline, CDR1 is SGHRS, CDR2 YFSETQ. DNA for the CDR3: TGCGCCAGCAGCTGGGGACTAGCGGGGACAAGTCTCGAGCAGTACTTC. Protein product: CASSWGLAGTSLEQYF.

This clone was counted a single time. This CDR3 reads CASSPSGSSYNEQFF. The CDR3 region has the DNA TGTGCCAGCAGCCCGAGCGGTAGCTCCTACAATGAGCAGTTCTTC. V is TRBV6-5 and J is TRBJ2-1; a possible D gene is TRBD2 (5 bases). V shed 6 bases and J shed 0 bases, with 12 bases lying between them. The CDR3 is made up of 15 amino acids. Germline V gives CDR1 MNHEY, CDR2 SVGAGI.

This clone was seen once. The chain links TRBV27 to TRBJ1-1, with a weak D call TRBD1 (5 bases). Germline lookup yields CDR1 MNHEY and CDR2 SMNVEV (reference sequence). This CDR3 is built from 14 residues. Trimming removed 6 bases from V and 11 bases from J, with 22 bases in between. CDR3 coding DNA: TGTGCCAGCAGGGGCGTAGTCCGGGGGTTAGAGGCTTTCTTT. This sequence encodes CASRGVVRGLEAFF.